This T cell receptor (beta chain) was identified during a study of OX40 agonist ivuxolimab in advanced cancers. Points from the study as a whole: At doses 0.1 to 3.0 mg/kg, CD4+ and CD8+ clones expanded. The average count of expanded clones was higher among CD8+ T cells than among CD4+.

Worth noting for this clone: Its target is not known.

Baseline was the first blood sampling point, followed by cycle 4 day 1 and cycle 7 day 1. The data were produced by immunoSEQ multiplex PCR, yet TCRdb's version contains in-frame clones alone and is incomplete. The sample has just under 20,000 clones, roughly four fifths seen once; the top ten hold approximately 15%. V was pared by 0 bases and J by 4 bases, with 9 bases between. The CDR3 has 13 amino acids. CDR1 and CDR2 from the germline V gene are SQVTM and ANQGSEA. The sequence was collected from an adult with an advanced solid tumor such as melanoma, head and neck, liver or kidney cancer. The gene calls are TRBV29-1 and TRBJ1-1; D remains unclear. This sample comprised CD4+ or CD8+ T cells sorted from blood, obtained in a trial of the OX40 agonist ivuxolimab. CDR3 protein: CSVEEVDGTEAFF. CDR3 in DNA: TGCAGCGTTGAAGAGGTAGACGGCACTGAAGCTTTCTTT.